This TCR beta chain was obtained from a study of molecular identifiers for immune sequencing clone quantification listed by TCRdb under 2018. Study-wide context: For a replicate experiment, RNA from approximately 20,000 or 100,000 naive CD8 T cells was divided into five aliquots, and four of the five aliquots were sequenced. This methods study used CD8 T cells to benchmark TCR RNA copy counting and molecular-identifier clustering-based TCR repertoire sequencing (MIDCIRS).

From the cysteine through the phenylalanine, the CDR3 covers 14 amino acids. Only CDR3 DNA is held: 42 bases, read in frame from base 1. Via the germline V gene, CDR1 is LGHNA and CDR2 YSLEER. Deletion took 4 bases off V and 2 bases off J, with a span of 11 bases between the germline ends. Receptors were amplified or captured by PCR. The instrument was a NextSeq 500. Bulk TCR libraries were generated as previously described, with the TCR primers listed in Table S5 used. The Qiagen AllPrep DNA/RNA kit was used to purify total RNA. Before any analysis, reads coming from multiple sequencing runs of the same library were combined into one pool. For the original study's pipeline: Reads were retained only if their TCR constant sequence matched exactly, and those retained reads were trimmed to 150 nt and grouped according to their 12-nt molecular barcodes. Within each barcode group, reads were sub-clustered at a 15% Levenshtein threshold, and quality-weighted consensus sequences were built per RNA molecule. Non-functional sequences were removed, as were lower-count sequences one edit away from another. Based on a fit of two negative binomial distributions, barcode sub-clusters having less than 20% of the maximum read count were discarded. TCRdb passed the public sequencing reads through fastp at Q25 and MiXCR, retaining productive beta sequences. CDR3 protein sequences are deduplicated, and each keeps its most common genes and DNA. The V and J calls were determined by TCRdb, not by the authors. Recorded for this sample are 80,000 to 100,000 distinct CDR3 sequences; around 24% of them occurred a single time. Clones ranked in the top ten supply about 0.94% of the sample.

Here is what the overall study found, with its caveats: Clones above 20 RNA copies held over 99% of molecules in CMV-specific effector cells but under 1% in naive cells. Without barcode sub-clustering, chimeric consensus sequences inflated TCR diversity; chimeras reached as high as 47%. Highly expanded clone sizes could be underestimated because identical TCR molecules may share a barcode. A single cell's worth of spiked-in Jurkat TCR RNA was reported detectable even among 900,000 to 1,000,000 naive CD8 T cells. The naive libraries included spiked-in Jurkat TCR RNA (about 9 copies' worth), and this Jurkat TCR RNA is not part of the donor repertoire. Approximately 2.7 recovered TCR RNA copies per cell were obtained by modeling, versus about ten by digital PCR, implying a capture efficiency of 25% to 30%.

Libraries of naive CD8 T cells were generated from around 20,000 to 1,000,000 sorted cells, with 10%, 30% or 50% of the purified RNA used. Naive CD8 T cells, defined as CD8+CD4-CCR7+CD45RA+, were FACS-sorted into RLT Plus buffer on a BD FACSAria II. To test detection sensitivity, Jurkat RNA equivalent to ten TCR copies was spiked into samples of about 19,000-1,000,000 naive CD8 T cells. Enrichment of CD8 T cells was performed with RosetteSep CD8+ T Cell Enrichment Cocktail and Ficoll-Paque, after which ACK red cell lysis was carried out. This clonotype occurred many times. Its antigen remains unidentified. No base-level quality is on record; no much larger clone is a single base apart.

The TCR was taken from a human donor in good health. Some libraries in this study had Jurkat cell RNA spiked in. The chain links TRBV4-3 with TRBJ1-1; there is no confident call for the D gene. Sequenced material: naive CD8+ T cells from blood, with Jurkat cell RNA spiked in. The cell subset or site label for this specimen denotes: FACS-sorted CD8+CD4-CCR7+CD45RA+ naive T cells. The CDR3 here reads CASSPLVGNTEAFF. The DNA reads TGCGCCAGCAGCCCACTTGTAGGAAACACTGAAGCTTTCTTT.